The 8 T cell receptor beta chains below come from one sample, sequenced in a study of blood T cell repertoires in COVID-19. Data came from immunoSEQ multiplex PCR; TCRdb stores just in-frame clones and leaves some out. This sample yields 300,000 to 400,000 clones, of which around nine tenths are seen a single time; roughly 6.6% belongs to the top ten. The sequenced sample was peripheral blood. The receptors derive from a woman in her seventies with COVID-19, enrolled during active disease.

The chain employs TRBV7-2 and TRBJ2-1, with TRBD1 identical over 11 bases. Germline assignment: CDR1 SGHTA and CDR2 FQGNSA. The V segment lost 5 bases and the J segment 9 bases; nucleotides outside the gene matches: 12. The CDR3 totals 16 residues. The DNA for the CDR3 is TGTGCCAGCAGCCCTCGGACAGGGGGCATGGTAGGTGAGCAGTTCTTC. It yields the protein CASSPRTGGMVGEQFF.

V is TRBV6-5 and J is TRBJ1-2, with D uncertain. Germline V gives CDR1 MNHEY, CDR2 SVGAGI. Between the trimmed V and J ends, which lost 2 bases and 3 bases, there was a span of 7 bases. The CDR3 has 13 residues. The DNA of the CDR3 is TGTGCCAGCAGTTACGGCACCCACTATGGCTACACCTTC. It yields the protein CASSYGTHYGYTF.

This clone was seen only once. The CDR3 protein is CASSVSGGGNQPQHF. The CDR3 DNA sequence: TGTGCCAGCAGTGTCTCAGGGGGAGGCAATCAGCCCCAGCATTTT. This rearrangement joins TRBV27 to TRBJ1-5; 7 nucleotides align to TRBD1. The V and J ends lost 5 bases and 2 bases, in that order; junction bases with no gene match: 6. CDR3 length: 15 amino acids. From germline, CDR1 is MNHEY and CDR2 SMNVEV (reference sequence).

This chain connects TRBV5-4 to TRBJ1-1; the match to TRBD1 covers 9 bases. CDR3 length: 14 residues. V shed 4 bases and J 10 bases; nucleotides not matched to a gene: 11. Germline V gene lookup returns CDR1 SGHNT and CDR2 YYREEE (reference sequence). CDR3 in DNA: TGTGCCAGCAGCGACGATCTACAGGGGGCAGGAGCTTTCTTT. As protein: CASSDDLQGAGAFF.

This chain links TRBV7-9 with TRBJ2-2; D not certain. V lost 3 bases to trimming and J lost 15 bases, with 8 bases between them. CDR3 size: 10 residues. The V gene's germline CDR1 is SEHNR and CDR2 FQNEAQ (reference sequence). CDR3 residues: CASSFPVVFF. CDR3 nucleotides: TGTGCCAGCAGCTTCCCAGTGGTGTTTTTT.

The chain uses TRBV18 and TRBJ2-7; a possible D gene is TRBD2 (6 bases). The CDR3 is made up of 15 amino acids. Germline CDR1 and CDR2: KGHSH and LQKENI. Trimming cost V 2 bases and J 0 bases, with 11 bases left between them. The CDR3 bases are TGTGCCAGCTCACCAGGCGGGGTAACCTCCTACGAGCAGTACTTC. Translating it yields CASSPGGVTSYEQYF.

The V call is TRBV2, the J call TRBJ1-4; the D gene is possibly TRBD1 (5 bases). The CDR3 has 13 residues. Trimming stripped 7 bases from V and 8 bases from J, with 14 bases between. Germline CDR1 SNHLY, CDR2 FYNNEI. Here the CDR3 reads CASIREVSEKLFF. The CDR3, as DNA: TGTGCCAGCATCAGGGAGGTTAGCGAAAAACTGTTTTTT.

The gene calls are TRBV5-8 and TRBJ2-3; 12 bases match TRBD2. There are 16 residues in the CDR3. Germline loops: CDR1 SGHTS, CDR2 YDEGEE. The trim removed 4 bases at V and 1 base at J, leaving 4 bases unmatched. CDR3 sequence: CASSTRTSGGTDTQYF. The CDR3 bases are TGTGCCAGCAGCACCCGGACTAGCGGGGGCACAGATACGCAGTATTTT.